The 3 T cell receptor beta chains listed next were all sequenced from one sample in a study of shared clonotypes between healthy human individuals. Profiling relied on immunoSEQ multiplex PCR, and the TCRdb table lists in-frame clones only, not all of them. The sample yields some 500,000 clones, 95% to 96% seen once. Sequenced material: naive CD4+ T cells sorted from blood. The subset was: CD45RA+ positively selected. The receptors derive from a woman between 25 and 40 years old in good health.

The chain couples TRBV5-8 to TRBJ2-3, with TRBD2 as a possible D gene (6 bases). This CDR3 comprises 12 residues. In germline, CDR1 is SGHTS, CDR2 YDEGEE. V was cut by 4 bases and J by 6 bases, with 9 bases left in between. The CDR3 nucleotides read TGTGCCAGCAGCGGGACTCCCGATACGCAGTATTTT. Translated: CASSGTPDTQYF.

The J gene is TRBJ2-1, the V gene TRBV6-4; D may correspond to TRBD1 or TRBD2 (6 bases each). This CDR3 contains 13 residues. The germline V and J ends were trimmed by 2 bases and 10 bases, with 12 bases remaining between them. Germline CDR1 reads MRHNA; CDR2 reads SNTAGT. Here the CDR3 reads CASSDNGGKEQFF. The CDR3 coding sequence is TGTGCCAGCAGTGACAACGGGGGCAAGGAGCAGTTCTTC.

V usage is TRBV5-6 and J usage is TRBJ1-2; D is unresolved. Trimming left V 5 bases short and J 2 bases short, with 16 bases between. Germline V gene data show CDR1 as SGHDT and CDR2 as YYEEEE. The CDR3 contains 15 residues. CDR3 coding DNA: TGTGCCAGCAGATCCCGGGAGCCCAAAAACTATGGCTACACCTTC. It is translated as CASRSREPKNYGYTF.